This entry lists 10 T cell receptor beta chains sequenced from one sample in a study of human CD8 memory T cell subsets. TCR beta was sequenced from UMI-tagged 5' RACE libraries. TCRdb reprocessed the 5' RACE reads; each CDR3 protein has one entry and no DNA is given. The table for this sample gives some 7,000 distinct CDR3 sequences. Sample: CD8+ T cells from PBMCs. The receptor source for this set is a human donor in good health.

This clonotype is medium-sized by frequency. The chain uses TRBV2 and TRBJ2-2; no DNA is available, so the TRBD1 call from TCRdb remains unchecked. The CDR3 contains 15 residues. From germline, CDR1 is SNHLY and CDR2 FYNNEI. The CDR3 spells CASNDRGRGTGELFF.

This chain connects TRBV6-1 to TRBJ1-3; the TRBD1 assignment by TCRdb is unverifiable without DNA. Germline CDR1 and CDR2: MNHNS and SASEGT. The CDR3 extends over 15 amino acids. CDR3 loop: CASSELGGSGNTIYF.

Judged by frequency, this clonotype is medium-sized. The V gene is TRBV2, the J gene TRBJ2-1. The CDR3 contains 12 residues. Germline V gives CDR1 SNHLY, CDR2 FYNNEI. The CDR3 loop is CASSETWNEQFF.

J is TRBJ2-7 and V is TRBV5-6. The length of the CDR3 is 14 residues. The germline gives CDR1 SGHDT, CDR2 YYEEEE. The CDR3 here is CASSLFSRPYEQYF.

The chain uses TRBV27 and TRBJ2-7; the TRBD1 assignment by TCRdb is unverifiable without DNA. The germline CDR1 and CDR2 sequences are MNHEY and SMNVEV (reference sequence). CDR3 length: 13 residues. The CDR3 is CASSSVTGNEQYF.

According to its frequency, this clonotype is medium-sized. The chain employs TRBV28 and TRBJ2-1; TCRdb names TRBD1, which stays unverified in the absence of DNA. The germline gives CDR1 MDHEN, CDR2 SYDVKM. The CDR3 runs to 13 residues. The CDR3 sequence: CASSSIPGGEQFF.

The chain couples TRBV27 to TRBJ2-1. CDR1 is MNHEY and CDR2 is SMNVEV in the germline V gene (reference sequence). This CDR3 has 14 residues. This CDR3 reads CASNRGTAYNEQFF.

The rearrangement uses TRBV6-5 and TRBJ2-5; as DNA is missing, the TRBD2 call by TCRdb cannot be tested. This CDR3 contains 15 residues. Per germline, CDR1 MNHEY and CDR2 SVGAGI. The CDR3 reads CASTPRGTSGETQYF.

The CDR3 is CASSRGGRSSGITDTQYF. The V gene is TRBV21-1, the J gene TRBJ2-3; the D gene TCRdb calls, TRBD2, cannot be checked with no DNA. TRBV21-1 is labeled a pseudogene. This CDR3 is built from 18 residues.

This clonotype shows up as medium-sized (0.01 to 0.1%) by frequency. The CDR3 sequence: CASRGTLSETQYF. This rearrangement joins TRBV6-6 to TRBJ2-5; there is no DNA to check the TCRdb D call of TRBD2. Germline V gene data show CDR1 as MNHNY and CDR2 as SVGAGI (reference sequence). The CDR3 contains 13 residues.